This T cell receptor (beta chain) was observed in a study of T cells after yellow fever vaccination. Study-level findings and limits: Weaker, the secondary response peaked sooner, at day 5 versus 15. Most primary-vaccination clones recurred post-booster (nearly 98% CD4, 88% CD8). FACS-sorted repertoires could contain abundant clonotypes contaminating from the bulk population.

In its sample, this clonotype was seen a few times. What it binds is unknown. In making TCR cDNA, 5'RACE template switching added a universal primer site and UMIs to it. TCRdb re-called the 5' RACE reads through MiXCR, storing one row per CDR3 protein. This table has 130,000 or so distinct CDR3 sequences, nearly 15% appearing once. Germline CDR1 is DFQATT and CDR2 is SNEGSKA (reference sequence). V lost 0 bases and J lost 7, with 25 bases in between. The CDR3 covers 18 residues. The chain joins TRBV20-1 to TRBJ2-4, with D maybe TRBD1 (6 bases). The source material was CD8+ T cells sorted from PBMCs, sampled 5 days after the yellow fever booster vaccination. This receptor was taken from a man younger than 35 who received the YFV17D yellow fever vaccine. Here the CDR3 reads CSARDSEYRVDVWNIQYF. In DNA, the CDR3 is TGCAGTGCTAGAGATTCTGAATACAGGGTGGACGTGTGGAACATTCAGTACTTC.